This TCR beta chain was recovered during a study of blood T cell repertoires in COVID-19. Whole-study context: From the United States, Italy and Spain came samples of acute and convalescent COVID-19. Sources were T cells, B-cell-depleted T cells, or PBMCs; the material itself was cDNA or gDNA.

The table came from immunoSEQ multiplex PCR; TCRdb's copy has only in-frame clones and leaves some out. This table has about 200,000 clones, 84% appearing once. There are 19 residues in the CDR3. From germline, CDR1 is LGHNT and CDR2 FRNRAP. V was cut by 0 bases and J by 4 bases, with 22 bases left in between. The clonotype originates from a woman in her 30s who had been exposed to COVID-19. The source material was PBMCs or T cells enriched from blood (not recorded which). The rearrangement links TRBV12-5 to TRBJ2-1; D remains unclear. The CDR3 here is CASGLVGSLVAAKYNEQFF. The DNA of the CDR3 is TGTGCTAGTGGTTTGGTCGGTAGTCTGGTTGCCGCGAAGTACAATGAGCAGTTCTTC.